A single sample is the source of the 12 T cell receptor beta chains below, sequenced in a study of blood T cell repertoires in COVID-19. TCRdb keeps only in-frame clones here, not all; method: immunoSEQ multiplex PCR. Of about 87,000 clones in the sample, about 85% were seen once. Sequencing was performed on peripheral blood. These receptors all stem from a woman between 70 and 85 years old with acute or convalescent COVID-19.

The chain couples TRBV30 to TRBJ2-7, with TRBD1 matching over 8 bases. CDR3 length: 11 residues. Germline V gene lookup returns CDR1 GTSNPN and CDR2 SVGIG (reference sequence). V shed 5 bases and J 7 bases; nucleotides not matched to a gene: 4. The CDR3 loop is CAWDRGGEQYF. The CDR3 DNA reads as TGTGCCTGGGACAGGGGTGGGGAGCAGTACTTC.

This clone was counted a single time. The chain joins TRBV27 to TRBJ1-2; D is unresolved. The CDR3 spans 11 residues. CDR1 is MNHEY and CDR2 is SMNVEV in the germline V gene (reference sequence). Trimming removed 9 bases from V and 8 bases from J, with 13 bases in between. This chain's CDR3 is CARPPRIGYTF. The CDR3 DNA sequence: TGTGCCAGACCACCGCGGATAGGCTACACCTTC.

This chain links TRBV30 with TRBJ1-2; weak D call: TRBD1 (5 bases). This CDR3 has 11 residues. Germline CDR1 GTSNPN, CDR2 SVGIG (reference sequence). The ends were cut back, 5 bases at V and 8 bases at J, with 12 bases in the middle. The DNA of the CDR3 is TGTGCCTGGGTCCTTAAGGGGGGCTACACCTTC. Protein sequence: CAWVLKGGYTF. Filled out from reference TRBV30 and TRBJ1-2, the complete variable domain reads SQTIHQWPATLVQPVGSPLSLECTVEGTSNPNLYWYRQAAGRGLQLLFYSVGIGQISSEVPQNLSASRPQDRQFILSSKKLLLSDSGFYLCAWVLKGGYTFGSGTRLTVV.

V and J are TRBV5-1 and TRBJ1-2; 8 positions agree with TRBD1. CDR3 size: 14 residues. Trimming removed 4 bases from V and 0 bases from J; junction bases left unmatched: 2. Germline CDR1 reads SGHRS; CDR2 reads YFSETQ. The CDR3 loop reads CASSPDRANYGYTF. DNA of the CDR3: TGCGCCAGCAGCCCGGACAGGGCTAACTATGGCTACACCTTC.

The chain employs TRBV5-1 and TRBJ2-6, with D perhaps TRBD1 (6 bases). Germline V gives CDR1 SGHRS, CDR2 YFSETQ. The CDR3 runs to 16 residues. V lost 6 bases and J 2 bases, leaving 15 bases between the germline ends. This CDR3 reads CASTSTGLTGANVLTF. The CDR3 DNA reads TGCGCCAGCACCTCCACAGGGTTGACTGGGGCCAACGTCCTGACTTTC.

The V and J genes are TRBV19 and TRBJ1-1; TRBD1 agrees at 8 bases. This CDR3 has 16 residues. J lost 2 bases, V lost 4 bases, and 9 bases had no gene match. In germline, CDR1 is LNHDA, CDR2 SQIVND (reference sequence). The DNA of the CDR3 is TGTGCCAGTAGTACAGGGGGCCGGGTCGGAAACACTGAAGCTTTCTTT. Amino acid sequence: CASSTGGRVGNTEAFF. Full variable domain (missing parts from reference TRBV19 and TRBJ1-1): DGGITQSPKYLFRKEGQNVTLSCEQNLNHDAMYWYRQDPGQGLRLIYYSQIVNDFQKGDIAEGYSVSREKKESFPLTVTSAQKNPTAFYLCASSTGGRVGNTEAFFGQGTRLTVV.

V and J are TRBV12-3 or TRBV12-4 and TRBJ1-1; no firm D call. The CDR3 covers 11 residues. The V and J ends lost 7 bases and 2 bases respectively, with 5 bases between them. The CDR3 sequence is CASNTNTEAFF. The CDR3 nucleotides read TGTGCCAGCAACACCAACACTGAAGCTTTCTTT.

This sequence joins TRBV6-5 and TRBJ2-5, with TRBD1 as a possible D gene (5 bases). CDR3 length: 15 residues. CDR1 MNHEY and CDR2 SVGAGI come from the germline V gene. With 2 bases removed from V and 2 bases from J, the gap between germline ends came to 12 bases. CDR3 protein: CASSYGSTEQETQYF. CDR3 in DNA: TGTGCCAGCAGTTACGGTTCGACAGAACAAGAGACCCAGTACTTC.

The chain carries TRBV18 and TRBJ1-1, with TRBD1 as a possible D gene (5 bases). From germline, CDR1 is KGHSH and CDR2 LQKENI. This CDR3 is 12 amino acids long. The germline V and J ends were trimmed by 9 bases and 1 base, with 9 bases remaining between them. Here the CDR3 DNA reads TGTGCCAGTTCGGGGGAGAACACTGAAGCTTTCTTT. Encoded protein: CASSGENTEAFF.

The rearrangement joins TRBV11-2 to TRBJ2-3; 9 bases are a match to TRBD2. Germline-derived CDR1 and CDR2 are SGHAT and FQNNGV. The CDR3 is 17 residues long. The V gene end was trimmed by 5 bases and the J gene end by 4 bases; junction bases not matched to a gene: 13. CDR3 residues: CASSPSSGGPRADTQYF. For the CDR3, the DNA is TGTGCCAGCAGCCCCTCCAGCGGGGGGCCACGGGCAGATACGCAGTATTTT.

This clone occurred once. This chain links TRBV5-1 with TRBJ1-1; TRBD1 matches 8 bases. Germline assignment: CDR1 SGHRS and CDR2 YFSETQ. The CDR3 loop spans 15 amino acids. V was clipped by 4 bases and J by 5 bases; unmatched bases: 10. CDR3 nucleotides: TGCGCCAGCAGCCCCTATGGACAGGGCCGGACTGAAGCTTTCTTT. Protein: CASSPYGQGRTEAFF.

The J gene is TRBJ1-2, the V gene TRBV5-6, with D hard to call. The V gene lost 1 base and the J gene lost 1 base, with 11 bases spanning the gap. Per germline, CDR1 SGHDT and CDR2 YYEEEE. The CDR3 spans 15 residues. CDR3 in amino acids: CASSLTLDINYGYTF. CDR3 DNA: TGTGCCAGCAGCTTGACTTTAGATATTAACTATGGCTACACCTTC. The whole variable domain, remainder taken from reference TRBV5-6 and TRBJ1-2, is DAGVTQSPTHLIKTRGQQVTLRCSPKSGHDTVSWYQQALGQGPQFIFQYYEEEERQRGNFPDRFSGHQFPNYSSELNVNALLLGDSALYLCASSLTLDINYGYTFGSGTRLTVV.